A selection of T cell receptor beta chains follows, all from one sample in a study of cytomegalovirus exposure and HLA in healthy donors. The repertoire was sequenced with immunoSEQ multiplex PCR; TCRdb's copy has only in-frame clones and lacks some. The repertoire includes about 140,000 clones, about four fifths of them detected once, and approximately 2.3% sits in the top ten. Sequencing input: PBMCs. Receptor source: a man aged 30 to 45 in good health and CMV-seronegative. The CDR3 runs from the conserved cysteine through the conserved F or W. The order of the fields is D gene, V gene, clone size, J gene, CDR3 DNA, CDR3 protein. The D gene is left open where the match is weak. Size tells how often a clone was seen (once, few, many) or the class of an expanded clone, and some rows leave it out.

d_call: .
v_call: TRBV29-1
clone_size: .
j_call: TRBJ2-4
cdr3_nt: TGCAGCGTTGAAGACCTTAACATTCAGTACTTC
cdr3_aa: CSVEDLNIQYF

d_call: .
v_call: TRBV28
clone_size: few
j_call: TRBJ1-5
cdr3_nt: TGTGCCAGCAGACTGGGGATCAGGGGTCAGCCCCAGCATTTT
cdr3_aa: CASRLGIRGQPQHF

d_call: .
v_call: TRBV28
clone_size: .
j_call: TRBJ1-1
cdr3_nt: TGTGCCAGCAGCCTCACAGGGCAGAACACTGAAGCTTTCTTT
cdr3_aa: CASSLTGQNTEAFF

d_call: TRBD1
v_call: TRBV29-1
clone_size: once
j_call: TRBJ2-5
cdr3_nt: TGCAGCGTGCTGACAGGGGGCCTGGAGACCCAGTACTTC
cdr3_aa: CSVLTGGLETQYF

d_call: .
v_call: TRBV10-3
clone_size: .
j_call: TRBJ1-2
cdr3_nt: TGTGCCATCAGTGAGCAGGCAGGGCAGATGAACTATGGCTACACCTTC
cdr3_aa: CAISEQAGQMNYGYTF

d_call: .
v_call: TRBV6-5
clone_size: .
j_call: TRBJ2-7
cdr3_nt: TGTGCCAGCAGTTACCCACAGGGCCACGAGCAGTACTTC
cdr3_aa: CASSYPQGHEQYF

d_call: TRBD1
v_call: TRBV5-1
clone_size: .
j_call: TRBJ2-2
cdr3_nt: TGCGCCAGCAGCTACACACAGGGGACCACCGGGGAGCTGTTTTTT
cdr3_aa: CASSYTQGTTGELFF

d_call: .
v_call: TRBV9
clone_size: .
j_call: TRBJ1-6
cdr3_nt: TGTGCCAGCAGGGAACACAGCTCCTATAATTCACCCCTCCACTTT
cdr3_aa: CASREHSSYNSPLHF

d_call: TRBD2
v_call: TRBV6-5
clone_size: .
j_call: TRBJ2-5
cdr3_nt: TGTGCCAGCAGGGCCCAGGCGCGGGGGCAAGAGACCCAGTACTTC
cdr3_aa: CASRAQARGQETQYF

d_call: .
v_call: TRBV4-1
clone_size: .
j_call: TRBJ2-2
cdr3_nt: TGCGCCAGCAGCCAGGTGTCGGTCGGCGGGGAGCTGTTTTTT
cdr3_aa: CASSQVSVGGELFF

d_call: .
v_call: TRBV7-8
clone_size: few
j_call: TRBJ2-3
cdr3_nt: TGTGCCAGCAGCTCGCTTAGCTCCACAGATACGCAGTATTTT
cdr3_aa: CASSSLSSTDTQYF

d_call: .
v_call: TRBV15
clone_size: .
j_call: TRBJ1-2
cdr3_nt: TGTGCCACCAGCCGGGACTATCGGCGTGGCTACACCTTC
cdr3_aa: CATSRDYRRGYTF

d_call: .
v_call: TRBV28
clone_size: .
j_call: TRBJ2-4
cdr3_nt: TGTGCCAGCAGTCCACGGCGGGGAAACATTCAGTACTTC
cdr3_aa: CASSPRRGNIQYF

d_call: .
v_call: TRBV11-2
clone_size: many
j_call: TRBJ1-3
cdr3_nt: TGTGCCAGCTCATTGCGGCGCCGTGGAAACACCATATATTTT
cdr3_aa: CASSLRRRGNTIYF

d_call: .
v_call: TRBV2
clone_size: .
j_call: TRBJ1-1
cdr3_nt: TGTGCCAGCAGTGAAGGGGAGGGGAGTAAAGCTTTCTTT
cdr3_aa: CASSEGEGSKAFF

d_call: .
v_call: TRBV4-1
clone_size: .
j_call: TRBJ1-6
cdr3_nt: TGCGCCAGCAGCCAAGACAGTTACTATAATTCACCCCTCCACTTT
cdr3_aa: CASSQDSYYNSPLHF